This TCR beta chain was documented in a study of cytomegalovirus exposure and HLA in healthy donors. Whereas donors were nominally healthy upon sampling, unrecorded immune exposures were probable. This clone was seen a single time. Its antigen remains unknown. The CDR3 loop spans 20 amino acids. Primers included in the PCR were 60 Vbeta and 13 Jbeta primers. Using immunoSEQ multiplex PCR, the repertoire was profiled, and TCRdb retains in-frame clones only, with some absent. The sample has some 180,000 clones, around 80% seen once. The study's findings and limits: Exclusion as indistinguishable affected some V segments, including TRBV6-2 and TRBV6-3. Highly shared variants forming one cluster were likely a sequencing artifact. Using the classifier, cytomegalovirus status was reportedly diagnosed with high specificity and sensitivity.

The chain carries TRBV21-1 and TRBJ1-1; the D call in the table, TRBD1, was not verified against the DNA. TRBV21-1 is assigned pseudogene status. This TCR derives from a girl aged 10 to 17 in good health and CMV-seropositive. Sequencing used PBMCs. The chain's CDR3 is CASSKERVDRGDEGNTEAFF. The CDR3 DNA sequence: TGTGCCAGCAGCAAAGAAAGGGTCGACAGGGGGGATGAAGGGAACACTGAAGCTTTCTTT.